These 18 T cell receptor beta chains were all obtained from the same sample, sequenced in a study of T cell responses to AZD1222 COVID-19 vaccine. Assay: immunoSEQ multiplex PCR; the TCRdb copy retains only in-frame clones and omits some. The table includes roughly 120,000 clones, roughly 88% detected once. The starting material was peripheral blood, obtained on day 0 of MenACWY control vaccination. The receptors here all came from an adult in good health.

The chain recombines TRBV28 with TRBJ1-2; a weak D match, TRBD1 (5 bases). Germline values: CDR1 MDHEN, CDR2 SYDVKM. Trimming pared 6 bases from V and 4 bases from J, leaving 15 bases between. The CDR3 is made up of 14 amino acids. CDR3 DNA sequence: TGTGCCAGCAGGGTCGGAGGGGCGGGCTATGGCTACACCTTC. This translates into CASRVGGAGYGYTF.

V usage is TRBV27 and J usage is TRBJ1-5, with TRBD1 as a possible D gene (5 bases). Trimming removed 3 bases at V and 1 base at J, with 16 bases between. The CDR3 loop spans 17 amino acids. CDR1 is MNHEY, CDR2 SMNVEV, per germline (reference sequence). The CDR3 DNA reads TGTGCCAGCAGTTTGAGGGGACCGACTAACAGCAATCAGCCCCAGCATTTT. Its protein is CASSLRGPTNSNQPQHF.

The genes are TRBV9 and TRBJ2-1, with TRBD1 matching over 10 bases. V was pared by 3 bases and J by 7 bases, with 4 bases of the junction left unmatched. Germline CDR1 reads SGDLS; CDR2 reads YYNGEE. The CDR3 loop spans 14 amino acids. The DNA of the CDR3 is TGTGCCAGCAGCGCCTCGGGACAGGGGAATGAGCAGTTCTTC. As protein: CASSASGQGNEQFF. Complete variable domain (other parts from reference TRBV9 and TRBJ2-1): DSGVTQTPKHLITATGQRVTLRCSPRSGDLSVYWYQQSLDQGLQFLIQYYNGEERAKGNILERFSAQQFPDLHSELNLSSLELGDSALYFCASSASGQGNEQFFGPGTRLTVL.

With respect to this clone: The same CDR3 is also encoded by other DNA sequences in this sample. The chain uses TRBV7-8 and TRBJ1-5; perhaps TRBD1 as D (5 bases). Germline values: CDR1 SGHVS, CDR2 FQNEAQ. Deletions cut 2 bases from V and 4 bases from J, with 6 bases between. The CDR3 totals 13 residues. CDR3 residues: CASSLQGNQPQHF. The CDR3 DNA reads as TGTGCCAGCAGCTTACAGGGTAATCAGCCCCAGCATTTT.

V and J are TRBV7-2 and TRBJ2-5; either TRBD1 or TRBD2 may supply D (6 bases each). This CDR3 is 14 amino acids long. Germline loops: CDR1 SGHTA, CDR2 FQGNSA. V lost 3 bases and J 5 bases, leaving 13 bases between the germline ends. CDR3 nucleotide sequence: TGTGCCAGCAGCTTCCGGGGGCCCCGGGAGACCCAGTACTTC. It specifies CASSFRGPRETQYF.

The chain uses TRBV28 and TRBJ2-5; either TRBD1 or TRBD2 may supply D (6 bases each). CDR3 length: 14 amino acids. V gave up 2 bases and J gave up 1 base, with 8 bases separating them. The germline gives CDR1 MDHEN, CDR2 SYDVKM. The CDR3 loop is CASSLTGAQETQYF. The CDR3 nucleotides read TGTGCCAGCAGTTTAACGGGGGCCCAAGAGACCCAGTACTTC.

This rearrangement joins TRBV7-6 to TRBJ2-1; D is possibly TRBD2 (6 bases). CDR3 length: 16 residues. The germline V gene encodes CDR1 SGHVS and CDR2 FNYEAQ. The germline V and J ends were trimmed by 2 bases and 0 bases, with 11 bases remaining between them. This CDR3 reads CASSLRAGSSYNEQFF. CDR3 DNA: TGTGCCAGCAGCTTAAGGGCGGGGAGCTCCTACAATGAGCAGTTCTTC.

J is TRBJ1-5 and V is TRBV29-1; 9 bases map to TRBD1. This CDR3 has 13 amino acids. Germline CDR1 reads SQVTM; CDR2 reads ANQGSEA. Trimming removed 7 bases from V and 6 bases from J; junction bases left unmatched: 7. CDR3 sequence reads: CSAGQGNGQPQHF. The CDR3 nucleotides are TGCAGCGCAGGACAGGGGAACGGTCAGCCCCAGCATTTT.

The rearrangement joins TRBV5-4 to TRBJ2-7; TRBD2 matches at 12 bases. This CDR3 spans 17 amino acids. V shed 4 bases, J shed 2 bases, and the junction held 10 bases outside the gene matches. Germline V gene sequence: CDR1 SGHNT, CDR2 YYREEE (reference sequence). CDR3 in DNA: TGTGCCAGCAGCGGCTATACTAGCGGGGGGCCCGCCTACGAGCAGTACTTC. Translating gives CASSGYTSGGPAYEQYF.

The rearrangement joins TRBV5-6 to TRBJ2-5; D uncertain. Germline V gene lookup returns CDR1 SGHDT and CDR2 YYEEEE. CDR3 size: 13 residues. Trimming removed 1 base at V and 1 base at J, with 5 bases between. CDR3 sequence reads: CASSLLFQETQYF. CDR3 bases: TGTGCCAGCAGCTTGTTATTCCAAGAGACCCAGTACTTC.

The chain employs TRBV5-1 and TRBJ1-1, with TRBD1 as a possible D gene (5 bases). The germline V and J ends were trimmed by 4 bases and 2 bases, with 18 bases remaining between them. The V gene's germline CDR1 is SGHRS and CDR2 YFSETQ. The CDR3 has 16 residues. The CDR3 sequence: CASSHQMGQGNTEAFF. CDR3 sequence (DNA): TGCGCCAGCAGCCACCAAATGGGGCAGGGTAACACTGAAGCTTTCTTT.

The rearrangement links TRBV18 to TRBJ1-1; unclear D gene. CDR3 length: 14 residues. Germline V gives CDR1 KGHSH, CDR2 LQKENI. The germline V and J ends were trimmed by 1 base and 3 bases, with 9 bases remaining between them. In nucleotides, the CDR3 is TGTGCCAGCTCACCACTGGTGATGGACACTGAAGCTTTCTTT. The encoded protein is CASSPLVMDTEAFF.

This sequence joins TRBV6-4 and TRBJ1-5, with 7 bases identical to TRBD1. Germline assignment: CDR1 MRHNA and CDR2 SNTAGT. The V and J ends lost 7 bases and 1 base, in that order; junction bases with no gene match: 13. The CDR3 contains 17 residues. The CDR3 reads CASKVDREGTSNQPQHF. As DNA, the CDR3 is TGTGCCAGCAAAGTAGACAGGGAGGGGACCAGCAATCAGCCCCAGCATTTT.

The chain carries TRBV5-1 and TRBJ2-1, with a possible D match to TRBD1 (6 bases). The V and J ends lost 0 bases and 8 bases respectively, with 6 bases between them. The CDR3 extends over 12 amino acids. Germline-derived CDR1 and CDR2 are SGHRS and YFSETQ. The DNA of the CDR3 is TGCGCCAGCAGCTTGGACAGGGATGAGCAGTTCTTC. This gives the protein CASSLDRDEQFF.

This clone appeared a few times. The V gene is TRBV7-9, the J gene TRBJ2-2; D unclear. Trimming took off 3 bases at V and 5 bases at J, with 7 bases between the two ends. The CDR3 contains 13 residues. CDR1 and CDR2 (germline): SEHNR, FQNEAQ (reference sequence). Written as DNA, the CDR3 is TGTGCCAGCAGCTTCAAGGTGACCGGGGAGCTGTTTTTT. Its protein product is CASSFKVTGELFF.

The J gene is TRBJ2-1, the V gene TRBV9; TRBD1 matches 11 bases. Germline CDR1 is SGDLS and CDR2 is YYNGEE. V shed 0 bases, J shed 4 bases, and the junction held 9 bases outside the gene matches. The CDR3 runs 18 residues. The CDR3 DNA reads as TGTGCCAGCAGCGTAGCTGTGGGGACAGGGGGGTCTTACAATGAGCAGTTCTTC. Its protein product is CASSVAVGTGGSYNEQFF.

This rearrangement joins TRBV3-1 (or the pseudogene TRBV3-2) to TRBJ2-2; tentatively, D is TRBD1 or TRBD2 (5 bases each). This CDR3 is built from 16 residues. Germline V gene lookup returns CDR1 LGHDT and CDR2 YNNKEL (reference sequence). V was pared by 2 bases and J by 0 bases, with 10 bases between. The chain's CDR3 is CASSQNQGPNTGELFF. In DNA form, the CDR3 reads TGTGCCAGCAGCCAAAACCAGGGACCGAACACCGGGGAGCTGTTTTTT.

The rearrangement joins TRBV28 to TRBJ1-6; possibly TRBD1 for D (5 bases). Germline loops: CDR1 MDHEN, CDR2 SYDVKM. Trimming removed 2 bases at V and 3 bases at J, with 14 bases between. This CDR3 is built from 17 residues. CDR3 coding DNA: TGTGCCAGCAGTTTAGGGACCTCGAGAAACTATAATTCACCCCTCCACTTT. This sequence encodes CASSLGTSRNYNSPLHF.